The next 19 T cell receptor beta chains were all read from a single sample in a study of T cells in Graves' hyperthyroidism and ophthalmopathy. The source material, RNA transcripts, was used to amplify TCR beta CDR3 regions. The HTBI set primed first-round TCR CDR3 RT-PCR. TCRdb re-derived calls from the multiplex PCR reads in MiXCR, one entry per CDR3 protein. The table has nearly 600,000 distinct CDR3 sequences, 12% to 15% seen once. Specimen: blood. The receptors here all came from a woman aged 18-30 years with Graves' ophthalmopathy.

This clonotype came up many times. The J gene is TRBJ2-7, the V gene TRBV12-3 or TRBV12-4, with TRBD1 matching over 7 bases. The CDR3 totals 12 residues. V lost 6 bases, J lost 6 bases, and 5 bases stayed unmatched. In DNA form, the CDR3 reads TGTGCCAGCAGCTACACAGGGGTCGAGCAGTACTTC. It codes for CASSYTGVEQYF.

CDR3 bases: TGTGCCAGCGGAGAGACTAGCGGCACAGATACGCAGTATTTT. Its protein product is CASGETSGTDTQYF. This chain links TRBV7-3 with TRBJ2-3, with 8 positions matching TRBD2. The V gene end was trimmed by 8 bases and the J gene end by 1 base; junction bases not matched to a gene: 5. The germline V gene has CDR1 SGHTA and CDR2 FQGTGA. The CDR3 covers 14 residues.

In its sample, this clonotype was seen many times. The chain employs TRBV6-5 and TRBJ2-7; the D gene could be TRBD1 or TRBD2 (5 bases each). Trimming took off 2 bases at V and 3 bases at J, with 17 bases between the two ends. The germline V gene has CDR1 MNHEY and CDR2 SVGAGI. The CDR3 contains 16 residues. In nucleotides, the CDR3 is TGTGCCAGCAGTTACCCTCGGGACGGACTTTTCTACGAGCAGTACTTC. Translation: CASSYPRDGLFYEQYF.

This clonotype was counted ten times or more. The chain employs TRBV6-1 and TRBJ1-2; 12 nucleotides line up with TRBD1. Per the germline V gene, CDR1 is MNHNS and CDR2 is SASEGT. This CDR3 region has 15 residues. The trim removed 6 bases at V and 4 bases at J, leaving 6 bases unmatched. DNA for the CDR3: TGTGCCAGCAGACCGGGACAGGGGGCTTTCTATGGCTACACCTTC. This gives the protein CASRPGQGAFYGYTF.

This clonotype was counted only a few times. This chain links TRBV5-4 with TRBJ2-3, with D unresolved. There are 13 residues in the CDR3. Germline-derived CDR1 and CDR2 are SGHNT and YYREEE (reference sequence). V was shortened by 6 bases and J by 4 bases, with 12 bases between the two germline ends. The CDR3 here is CASTRFLSDTQYF. The CDR3 DNA reads TGTGCCAGCACACGGTTTTTATCAGATACGCAGTATTTT.

This clonotype was observed many times. This sequence joins TRBV18 and TRBJ1-4; D is unresolved. The V and J ends lost 4 bases and 2 bases respectively, with 5 bases between them. Germline V gene data show CDR1 as KGHSH and CDR2 as LQKENI. The CDR3 consists of 13 residues. The CDR3 nucleotides are TGTGCCAGCTCACGACTGACTAATGAAAAACTGTTTTTT. Its protein is CASSRLTNEKLFF.

This clonotype was observed many times. V gene TRBV11-2 combines with J gene TRBJ1-2; 12 nucleotides match TRBD1. The CDR3 has 16 residues. The J segment lost 6 bases and the V segment lost 5 bases, leaving 10 bases of the junction unmatched. CDR1 is SGHAT and CDR2 is FQNNGV in the germline V gene. CDR3 in amino acids: CASSRAGQGAQDGYTF. The CDR3 DNA reads TGTGCCAGCAGCCGGGCGGGACAGGGGGCCCAAGATGGCTACACCTTC.

This chain links TRBV29-1 with TRBJ1-4; tentatively, D is TRBD1 (6 bases). This CDR3 spans 13 amino acids. The germline V gene has CDR1 SQVTM and CDR2 ANQGSEA. Trimming took off 4 bases at V and 11 bases at J, with 17 bases between the two ends. In nucleotides, the CDR3 is TGCAGCGTTGCCGACAGGTTAGGCAGGAAACTGTTTTTT. Translated, it gives CSVADRLGRKLFF. Full variable domain (missing parts from reference TRBV29-1 and TRBJ1-4): SAVISQKPSRDICQRGTSLTIQCQVDSQVTMMFWYRQQPGQSLTLIATANQGSEATYESGFVIDKFPISRPNLTFSTLTVSNMSPEDSSIYLCSVADRLGRKLFFGSGTQLSVL.

Ten or more counts support this clonotype. The J gene is TRBJ2-1, the V gene TRBV6-1; 9 bases align to TRBD2. The CDR3 is made up of 19 amino acids. Per germline, CDR1 MNHNS and CDR2 SASEGT. J lost 0 bases, V lost 0 bases, and 9 bases had no gene match. The CDR3 reads CASSEARGAGGSSYNEQFF. For the CDR3, the DNA is TGTGCCAGCAGTGAAGCGAGAGGAGCGGGGGGTAGCTCCTACAATGAGCAGTTCTTC.

On this clonotype itself: A read error may produce the germline difference seen at one junction end. The chain couples TRBV6-1 to TRBJ1-1, with a tentative D call TRBD1 (6 bases). This CDR3 spans 16 amino acids. Germline V CDR1 and CDR2: MNHNS, SASEGT. CDR3: CASSSNRAGMNTGAFF. The CDR3 DNA is TGTGCCAGCAGCTCGAACAGGGCAGGGATGAACACTGGAGCTTTCTTT.

This clonotype was detected many times. The chain links TRBV6-5 to TRBJ2-1, with 10 bases aligning to TRBD2. The CDR3 has 15 residues. The germline CDR1 and CDR2 sequences are MNHEY and SVGAGI. V dropped 2 bases and J dropped 6; count of bases not matched to a gene: 4. As DNA, the CDR3 is TGTGCCAGCAGTTACGGGCTAGCGGGAGTCAATGAGCAGTTCTTC. This sequence encodes CASSYGLAGVNEQFF.

The CDR3 DNA follows: TGTGCCAGCAGGGCCCTTAGCGTGGATACGCAGTATTTT. Translating it yields CASRALSVDTQYF. This chain uses TRBV2 with TRBJ2-3; tentatively, D is TRBD2 (5 bases). The CDR3 is made up of 13 amino acids. Trimming removed 6 bases at V and 6 bases at J, with 13 bases between. CDR1 and CDR2 from the germline V gene are SNHLY and FYNNEI.

Concerning this clonotype: A much larger clone differs from this one at a single base, so this may be a read error. V and J are TRBV11-2 and TRBJ2-7; no reliable D call. The CDR3 has 14 amino acids. Germline CDR1 is SGHAT and CDR2 is FQNNGV. The CDR3 sequence: CAGSFPEYTYEQYF. The CDR3 bases are TGTGCCGGCAGCTTTCCTGAGTATACCTACGAGCAGTACTTC.

In this sample, this clonotype turned up many times. The chain couples TRBV7-9 to TRBJ2-7, with 11 bases lining up with TRBD2. V lost 7 bases to trimming and J lost 4 bases; unmatched junction nucleotides: 6. CDR1 is SEHNR and CDR2 is FQNEAQ in the germline V gene (reference sequence). The CDR3 runs to 14 residues. Here the CDR3 reads CASTGTSGAYEQYF. As DNA, the CDR3 is TGTGCCAGCACCGGGACTAGCGGAGCTTACGAGCAGTACTTC. The full variable domain, its missing parts supplied by reference TRBV7-9 and TRBJ2-7, is DTGVSQNPRHKITKRGQNVTFRCDPISEHNRLYWYRQTLGQGPEFLTYFQNEAQLEKSRLLSDRFSAERPKGSFSTLEIQRTEQGDSAMYLCASTGTSGAYEQYFGPGTRLTVT.

Regarding this clonotype: Being one base from a much bigger clone, this may be a read error. The chain carries TRBV20-1 and TRBJ2-2; TRBD2 matches 7 bases. The germline V gene has CDR1 DFQATT and CDR2 SNEGSKA (reference sequence). This CDR3 spans 14 amino acids. The CDR3 region has the DNA TGCAGTGCTAGGGGGGGGTTGGACACCGGGGAGCTGCTTTTT. This encodes CSARGGLDTGELLF.

The chain uses TRBV7-2 and TRBJ2-7; D possibly matches TRBD1 or TRBD2 (5 bases each). The V gene lost 4 bases and the J gene lost 2 bases, with 15 bases spanning the gap. Germline CDR1 and CDR2: SGHTA and FQGNSA. The CDR3 covers 15 residues. CDR3 loop: CASSSRRGVPYEQYF. The CDR3 bases are TGTGCCAGCAGCTCCCGCCGAGGGGTCCCCTACGAGCAGTACTTC.

In this sample, this clonotype turned up a few times. This sequence joins TRBV7-8 and TRBJ2-1; TRBD2 agrees at 7 bases. V dropped 6 bases and J dropped 2; count of bases not matched to a gene: 1. This CDR3 contains 13 residues. Germline values: CDR1 SGHVS, CDR2 FQNEAQ. As DNA, the CDR3 is TGTGCCAGCAGAAGCGGGGCCTACAATGAGCAGTTCTTC. Translated: CASRSGAYNEQFF.

The rearrangement links TRBV29-1 to TRBJ2-7; D is ambiguous. Deletions cut 4 bases from V and 0 bases from J, with 10 bases between. The CDR3 is made up of 13 amino acids. The germline V gene encodes CDR1 SQVTM and CDR2 ANQGSEA. The CDR3: CSVGEDSSYEQYF. The CDR3 DNA reads as TGCAGCGTTGGAGAGGATAGCTCCTACGAGCAGTACTTC.

The chain combines TRBV6-1 with TRBJ2-5, with 9 nucleotides matching TRBD1. Trimming took 6 bases from V and 4 from J; bases not matched to a gene: 9. From germline, CDR1 is MNHNS and CDR2 SASEGT. The CDR3 contains 15 residues. CDR3 sequence: CASRPTGGGRETQYF. The DNA for the CDR3 is TGTGCCAGCAGACCAACAGGGGGCGGAAGAGAGACCCAGTACTTC.